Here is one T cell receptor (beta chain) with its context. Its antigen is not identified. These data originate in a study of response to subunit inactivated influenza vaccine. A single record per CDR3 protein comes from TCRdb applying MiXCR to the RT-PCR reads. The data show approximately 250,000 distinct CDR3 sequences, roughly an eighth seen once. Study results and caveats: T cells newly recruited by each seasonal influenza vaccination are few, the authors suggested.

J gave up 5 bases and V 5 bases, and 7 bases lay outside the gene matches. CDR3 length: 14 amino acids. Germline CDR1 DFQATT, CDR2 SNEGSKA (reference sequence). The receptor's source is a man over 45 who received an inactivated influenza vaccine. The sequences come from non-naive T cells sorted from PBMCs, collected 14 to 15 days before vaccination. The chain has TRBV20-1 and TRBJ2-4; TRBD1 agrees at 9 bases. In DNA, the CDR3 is TGCAGTGCTCTCCGGGACAGGGTGCAAAACATTCAGTACTTC. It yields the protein CSALRDRVQNIQYF.